Below, 24 T cell receptor beta chains from the same sample are listed, as sequenced in a study of blood T cell repertoires in COVID-19. The table came from immunoSEQ multiplex PCR; TCRdb's copy has only in-frame clones and leaves some out. This table has around 200,000 clones, approximately 87% appearing once. Source material: peripheral blood. Receptors were obtained from a man aged 60 to 69 who had recovered from COVID-19.

The CDR3 spells CASSPDRGGYTF. As DNA, the CDR3 is TGTGCCAGCAGTCCCGACCGGGGGGGCTACACCTTC. This chain uses TRBV27 with TRBJ1-2, with a tentative D call TRBD1 (5 bases). V lost 5 bases to trimming and J lost 8 bases, with 12 bases between them. This CDR3 has 12 amino acids. CDR1 MNHEY and CDR2 SMNVEV come from the germline V gene (reference sequence).

A note on this clone: The sample carries other DNA sequences with the same CDR3. This chain joins TRBV5-1 and TRBJ1-4; no reliable D call. Germline V gene data show CDR1 as SGHRS and CDR2 as YFSETQ. The CDR3 contains 14 residues. With 1 base removed from V and 4 bases from J, the gap between germline ends came to 8 bases. CDR3 residues: CASSLTGINEKLFF. The CDR3 DNA sequence: TGCGCCAGCAGCTTGACCGGTATTAATGAAAAACTGTTTTTT.

The chain joins TRBV11-2 to TRBJ2-7, with 10 nucleotides matching TRBD2. The length of the CDR3 is 14 residues. The germline CDR1 and CDR2 sequences are SGHAT and FQNNGV. The V gene end was trimmed by 7 bases and the J gene end by 7 bases; junction bases not matched to a gene: 10. The CDR3 reads CASNPTSGVGEQYF. The CDR3 DNA reads TGTGCCAGCAACCCAACTAGCGGGGTAGGTGAGCAGTACTTC.

DNA for the CDR3: TGTGCCAGCAGCCCCCCCTTTCCTCGACAGCACACAGATACGCAGTATTTT. It codes for CASSPPFPRQHTDTQYF. This chain connects TRBV11-2 to TRBJ2-3; TRBD1 might be the D (5 bases). V lost 5 bases and J lost 2, with 20 bases in between. CDR3 length equals 17 residues. CDR1 SGHAT and CDR2 FQNNGV come from the germline V gene.

The chain carries TRBV5-1 and TRBJ2-7; 7 nucleotides match TRBD1. With V trimmed by 5 bases and J by 0 bases, 8 bases remained unmatched. CDR3 size: 15 residues. CDR1 and CDR2 from the germline V gene are SGHRS and YFSETQ. The CDR3 nucleotides read TGCGCCAGCAGTTCTACAGGGGCTATCTCCTACGAGCAGTACTTC. It is translated as CASSSTGAISYEQYF.

The chain joins TRBV5-1 to TRBJ1-4; no clear D. This CDR3 is built from 17 residues. Per the germline V gene, CDR1 is SGHRS and CDR2 is YFSETQ. V was pared by 5 bases and J by 0 bases, with 17 bases between. In DNA form, the CDR3 reads TGCGCCAGCAGTCTATCGGATATTCGGGCAACTAATGAAAAACTGTTTTTT. It yields the protein CASSLSDIRATNEKLFF.

The chain couples TRBV28 to TRBJ2-1; TRBD1 aligns across 10 bases. The trim removed 7 bases at V and 4 bases at J, leaving 10 bases unmatched. The CDR3 consists of 16 residues. The germline CDR1 and CDR2 sequences are MDHEN and SYDVKM. The CDR3 spells CASIQGGTGEYNEQFF. DNA of the CDR3: TGTGCCAGCATCCAAGGGGGGACAGGGGAATACAATGAGCAGTTCTTC.

The chain is built from TRBV2 and TRBJ1-1; D might be TRBD1 (5 bases). The CDR3 spans 13 residues. V lost 7 bases, J lost 1 base, and 10 bases lay in between. CDR1 and CDR2 (germline): SNHLY, FYNNEI. The CDR3 DNA follows: TGTGCCAGCACCTCTGACAGGAACACTGAAGCTTTCTTT. It translates to CASTSDRNTEAFF.

This chain connects TRBV10-1 to TRBJ1-6; 11 bases fit TRBD1. The CDR3 has 14 amino acids. In germline, CDR1 is WNHNN, CDR2 SYGVQD (reference sequence). After removal of 6 bases from V and 7 bases from J, the junction contained 2 bases not matched to a gene. The CDR3 is CASRGQGANSPLHF. Here the CDR3 DNA reads TGCGCCAGCAGAGGACAGGGGGCCAATTCACCCCTCCACTTT.

The chain employs TRBV7-3 and TRBJ2-3, with 10 bases fitting TRBD2. Germline V gives CDR1 SGHTA, CDR2 FQGTGA. CDR3 size: 18 residues. J lost 4 bases, V lost 2 bases, and 12 bases had no gene match. In DNA form, the CDR3 reads TGTGCCAGCAGCTTACCTAGCGGGGGACAACGCCGGGCAGATACGCAGTATTTT. This encodes CASSLPSGGQRRADTQYF. The full variable domain, completed using reference TRBV7-3 and TRBJ2-3, is GAGVSQTPSNKVTEKGKYVELRCDPISGHTALYWYRQSLGQGPEFLIYFQGTGAADDSGLPNDRFFAVRPEGSVSTLKIQRTERGDSAVYLCASSLPSGGQRRADTQYFGPGTRLTVL.

The rearrangement links TRBV5-1 to TRBJ2-5; 10 nucleotides align to TRBD1. The CDR3 length is 15 residues. The V gene's germline CDR1 is SGHRS and CDR2 YFSETQ. The trim removed 4 bases at V and 5 bases at J, leaving 8 bases unmatched. The CDR3 loop reads CASSLHGTGAETQYF. The CDR3 DNA is TGCGCCAGCAGCCTCCACGGGACAGGGGCTGAGACCCAGTACTTC. The entire variable domain, with the rest obtained from reference TRBV5-1 and TRBJ2-5, is as follows: KAGVTQTPRYLIKTRGQQVTLSCSPISGHRSVSWYQQTPGQGLQFLFEYFSETQRNKGNFPGRFSGRQFSNSRSEMNVSTLELGDSALYLCASSLHGTGAETQYFGPGTRLLVL.

The chain recombines TRBV4-3 with TRBJ2-3; D may be TRBD2 (5 bases). The CDR3 contains 17 residues. Germline assignment: CDR1 LGHNA and CDR2 YSLEER. V was shortened by 0 bases and J by 0 bases, with 13 bases between the two germline ends. This chain's CDR3 is CASSQDSRTSSTDTQYF. The CDR3, as DNA: TGCGCCAGCAGCCAAGACTCCCGGACTTCGAGCACAGATACGCAGTATTTT.

The chain is built from TRBV19 and TRBJ2-2; 9 bases are shared with TRBD1. CDR1 is LNHDA, CDR2 SQIVND, per germline (reference sequence). V trimming: 7 bases; J trimming: 4 bases; junction bases outside the gene matches: 7. CDR3 length equals 15 residues. The CDR3 spells CASTPLGQGTGELFF. CDR3 DNA: TGTGCCAGTACCCCTCTGGGACAGGGCACCGGGGAGCTGTTTTTT.

The CDR3 here is CASSPQDRGGHTQYF. The DNA of the CDR3 is TGTGCCAGCAGTCCTCAGGACAGGGGAGGGCATACGCAGTATTTT. V gene TRBV27 combines with J gene TRBJ2-3; 9 positions match TRBD1. Trimming at V came to 5 bases and at J to 7 bases, leaving 10 bases not matched to a gene. From germline, CDR1 is MNHEY and CDR2 SMNVEV (reference sequence). This CDR3 is built from 15 residues.

The V call is TRBV5-4, the J call TRBJ2-7, with TRBD2 identical over 8 bases. Germline V gene data show CDR1 as SGHNT and CDR2 as YYREEE (reference sequence). This CDR3 spans 16 amino acids. Trimming at V came to 4 bases and at J to 12 bases, leaving 21 bases not matched to a gene. The CDR3 DNA follows: TGTGCCAGCAGCCCGGCCGGGGGGCTAGCGGGTCGCCGGGGGTACTTC. It translates to CASSPAGGLAGRRGYF.

The V call is TRBV5-1, the J call TRBJ1-4; 7 nucleotides match TRBD1. V was pared by 4 bases and J by 5 bases, with 8 bases of the junction left unmatched. The CDR3 sequence is 15 residues long. Germline values: CDR1 SGHRS, CDR2 YFSETQ. The CDR3 sequence is CASSVTGDFNEKLFF. CDR3 nucleotides: TGCGCCAGCAGCGTCACAGGGGATTTCAATGAAAAACTGTTTTTT.

This clone has a count of ten or more. The chain uses TRBV15 and TRBJ1-5, with unresolved D. V gave up 1 base and J gave up 1 base, with 8 bases separating them. The CDR3 runs to 15 residues. The germline V gene has CDR1 LNHNV and CDR2 YYDKDF (reference sequence). The DNA of the CDR3 is TGTGCCACCAGCAGAGCTGGGCAGAGCAATCAGCCCCAGCATTTT. This codes for CATSRAGQSNQPQHF. Complete variable domain (other parts from reference TRBV15 and TRBJ1-5): DAMVIQNPRYQVTQFGKPVTLSCSQTLNHNVMYWYQQKSSQAPKLLFHYYDKDFNNEADTPDNFQSRRPNTSFCFLDIRSPGLGDTAMYLCATSRAGQSNQPQHFGDGTRLSIL.

In this sample, this clone turned up a few times. The chain links TRBV29-1 to TRBJ1-1, with D possibly TRBD1 on 6 matching bases. The CDR3 runs to 13 residues. The ends were cut back, 6 bases at V and 5 bases at J, with 16 bases in the middle. CDR1 and CDR2 (germline): SQVTM, ANQGSEA. CDR3 sequence: CSVRGSGVTEAFF. The DNA of the CDR3 is TGCAGCGTCAGGGGTTCGGGCGTGACTGAAGCTTTCTTT.

The V and J genes are TRBV27 and TRBJ2-7, with D maybe TRBD1 (6 bases). This CDR3 comprises 15 residues. The V gene lost 3 bases and the J gene lost 2 bases, with 14 bases spanning the gap. The germline CDR1 and CDR2 sequences are MNHEY and SMNVEV (reference sequence). In DNA, the CDR3 is TGTGCCAGCAGTTTGAGGTCAGGGGAGACCTACGAGCAGTACTTC. It specifies CASSLRSGETYEQYF.

The rearrangement joins TRBV11-2 to TRBJ2-6; D ambiguous. In germline, CDR1 is SGHAT, CDR2 FQNNGV. The CDR3 covers 19 residues. The V end was cut by 2 bases, the J end by 0 bases, with 17 bases between. The CDR3 coding sequence is TGTGCCAGCAGCTTAAACCTAATGGGCTTAGGCTCTGGGGCCAACGTCCTGACTTTC. As protein: CASSLNLMGLGSGANVLTF.

The V and J genes are TRBV4-1 and TRBJ2-4; 7 nucleotides align to TRBD1. Trimming at V came to 4 bases and at J to 4 bases, leaving 13 bases not matched to a gene. The CDR3 length is 17 residues. Germline V gene sequence: CDR1 MGHRA, CDR2 YSYEKL. The CDR3 bases are TGCGCCAGCAGCCCTACTGAGGGGGCTACAGCTAAAAACATTCAGTACTTC. It is translated as CASSPTEGATAKNIQYF.

V and J are TRBV28 and TRBJ1-5, with D possibly matching TRBD1 (5 bases). CDR1 is MDHEN and CDR2 is SYDVKM in the germline V gene. The V gene lost 4 bases and the J gene lost 11 bases, with 39 bases spanning the gap. CDR3 length equals 21 residues. In nucleotides, the CDR3 is TGTGCCAGCAGTTCGACAGCAATCCTTTATTCCGATTCTCGCCCCCACGAGACCCAGCATTTT. Amino acids: CASSSTAILYSDSRPHETQHF. The full variable domain, rest sourced from reference TRBV28 and TRBJ1-5, is DVKVTQSSRYLVKRTGEKVFLECVQDMDHENMFWYRQDPGLGLRLIYFSYDVKMKEKGDIPEGYSVSREKKERFSLILESASTNQTSMYLCASSSTAILYSDSRPHETQHFGDGTRLSIL.

This sequence joins TRBV29-1 and TRBJ2-5; 8 bases are a match to TRBD1. CDR1 and CDR2 (germline): SQVTM, ANQGSEA. The V segment lost 7 bases and the J segment 3 bases; nucleotides outside the gene matches: 7. The CDR3 loop spans 13 amino acids. The DNA for the CDR3 is TGCAGCGCACTTAACAGGGGGAAAGAGACCCAGTACTTC. Its protein product is CSALNRGKETQYF. Looking up the rest from reference TRBV29-1 and TRBJ2-5 gives the full variable domain: SAVISQKPSRDICQRGTSLTIQCQVDSQVTMMFWYRQQPGQSLTLIATANQGSEATYESGFVIDKFPISRPNLTFSTLTVSNMSPEDSSIYLCSALNRGKETQYFGPGTRLLVL.

This chain links TRBV28 with TRBJ1-1; TRBD1 might be the D (6 bases). Germline CDR1 and CDR2: MDHEN and SYDVKM. CDR3 length equals 17 residues. The V gene lost 3 bases and the J gene lost 4 bases, with 21 bases spanning the gap. CDR3: CASSFYASGGLGTEAFF. CDR3 in DNA: TGTGCCAGCAGTTTCTATGCGTCGGGGGGGCTGGGCACTGAAGCTTTCTTT.